This T cell receptor (beta chain) was captured in a study of CD8 T cells in ankylosing spondylitis. Study-wide findings and caveats: Clones linked to disease, bearing a CD8+ phenotype, were relatively rare in peripheral blood. Clones tied to disease were said to be significantly enriched in matched ankylosing spondylitis synovial fluid.

This clonotype has more than one count but fewer than ten. Its target is unknown. The germline gives CDR1 MNHEY, CDR2 SVGAGI. The CDR3 totals 15 residues. V was clipped by 2 bases and J by 4 bases; unmatched bases: 6. Scientists made TCR beta libraries using quantitative 5'-RACE with molecular barcodes. From the 5' RACE reads, TCRdb called clonotypes with MiXCR, one entry per CDR3 protein. Here the sample spans just over 300,000 distinct CDR3 sequences, around 21% being singletons. This receptor was identified in a female donor with ankylosing spondylitis or in good health (not recorded which). The sample taken for sequencing was blood, either unsorted or a sorted T cell fraction (not recorded which). The V call is TRBV6-5, the J call TRBJ2-7; TRBD1 matches at 9 bases. Written as DNA, the CDR3 is TGTGCCAGCAGTTACCGCGGGACAGGGCTTTACGAGCAGTACTTC. This translates into CASSYRGTGLYEQYF.